These 19 T cell receptor beta chains share one sample of origin, sequenced in a study of OX40 agonist ivuxolimab in advanced cancers. TCRdb's copy holds only in-frame clones and misses some; the assay was immunoSEQ multiplex PCR. The data show 30,000 to 45,000 clones, with about 86% seen just once and 2.4% held by the top ten. Here the sequenced sample was CD4+ or CD8+ T cells sorted from blood, taken in a trial of the OX40 agonist ivuxolimab. Every receptor here comes from an adult with an advanced solid tumor such as melanoma, head and neck, liver or kidney cancer.

The chain couples TRBV6-1 to TRBJ1-4, with TRBD1 matching over 7 bases. The CDR3 is made up of 15 amino acids. CDR1 is MNHNS and CDR2 is SASEGT in the germline V gene. With 5 bases clipped from V and 1 base from J, the junction kept 4 bases outside the gene matches. The CDR3 bases are TGTGCCAGCAGTCCTCGGACAGGAACTAATGAAAAACTGTTTTTT. Translation: CASSPRTGTNEKLFF.

The J gene is TRBJ1-1, the V gene TRBV5-6, with 9 bases fitting TRBD1. The CDR3 is 17 amino acids. Germline V lookup: CDR1 SGHDT, CDR2 YYEEEE. With V trimmed by 2 bases and J by 0 bases, 8 bases remained unmatched. CDR3 sequence: CASSFGTGSLMNTEAFF. As DNA, the CDR3 is TGTGCCAGCAGCTTCGGGACAGGGTCCCTCATGAACACTGAAGCTTTCTTT.

The genes are TRBV4-3 and TRBJ2-3; possibly TRBD2 for D (5 bases). The CDR3 covers 15 residues. In germline, CDR1 is LGHNA, CDR2 YSLEER. The ends were cut back, 1 base at V and 1 base at J, with 9 bases in the middle. The chain's CDR3 is CASSQARGGTDTQYF. Written as DNA, the CDR3 is TGCGCCAGCAGCCAAGCTCGGGGAGGCACAGATACGCAGTATTTT.

The gene calls are TRBV5-6 and TRBJ2-5, with D possibly being TRBD1 or TRBD2 (5 bases each). CDR3 length: 14 amino acids. Germline lookup yields CDR1 SGHDT and CDR2 YYEEEE. The ends were cut back, 4 bases at V and 3 bases at J, with 13 bases in the middle. The CDR3 sequence: CASSPRWGKETQYF. CDR3 DNA: TGTGCCAGCAGCCCCCGGTGGGGGAAAGAGACCCAGTACTTC.

The J gene is TRBJ1-5, the V gene TRBV27; unclear D gene. CDR1 is MNHEY, CDR2 SMNVEV, per germline (reference sequence). The length of the CDR3 is 14 residues. V was pared by 2 bases and J by 4 bases, with 9 bases between. In nucleotides, the CDR3 is TGTGCCAGCAGTTTAGTAGCCGGAAATCAGCCCCAGCATTTT. The encoded protein is CASSLVAGNQPQHF.

This chain joins TRBV7-9 and TRBJ2-3; either TRBD1 or TRBD2 may supply D (5 bases each). Trimming took 5 bases from V and 0 from J, leaving 18 bases between them. Germline assignment: CDR1 SEHNR and CDR2 FQNEAQ (reference sequence). The CDR3 has 17 amino acids. The CDR3: CASSPWGPRGSTDTQYF. DNA for the CDR3: TGTGCCAGCAGCCCCTGGGGACCCCGAGGTAGCACAGATACGCAGTATTTT.

This clone was seen once. This sequence joins TRBV5-1 and TRBJ1-4; D ambiguous. Trimming cost V 4 bases and J 8 bases, with 21 bases left between them. Germline V lookup: CDR1 SGHRS, CDR2 YFSETQ. This CDR3 is 16 amino acids long. CDR3 DNA sequence: TGCGCCAGCAGCGCCATGGTCCGGGGTACCAGCGAAAAACTGTTTTTT. Translated, it gives CASSAMVRGTSEKLFF.

The V gene is TRBV7-9, the J gene TRBJ2-3; D remains unclear. V was pared by 1 base and J by 3 bases, with 5 bases between. The CDR3 sequence is 13 residues long. The germline V gene has CDR1 SEHNR and CDR2 FQNEAQ (reference sequence). The CDR3 DNA follows: TGTGCCAGCAGCTTAGTTGGAACAGATACGCAGTATTTT. It yields the protein CASSLVGTDTQYF.

This chain uses TRBV11-2 with TRBJ1-1; D is possibly TRBD1 (5 bases). The CDR3 sequence is 15 residues long. V shed 2 bases and J shed 2 bases, with 12 bases lying between them. Germline assignment: CDR1 SGHAT and CDR2 FQNNGV. CDR3 nucleotide sequence: TGTGCCAGCAGCTTATTCCGGGACGGAAACACTGAAGCTTTCTTT. Translation gives CASSLFRDGNTEAFF. The complete variable domain, with remaining parts taken from reference TRBV11-2 and TRBJ1-1, reads EAGVAQSPRYKIIEKRQSVAFWCNPISGHATLYWYQQILGQGPKLLIQFQNNGVVDDSQLPKDRFSAERLKGVDSTLKIQPAKLEDSAVYLCASSLFRDGNTEAFFGQGTRLTVV.

The chain couples TRBV2 to TRBJ2-2; the match to TRBD2 covers 12 bases. The CDR3 extends over 15 amino acids. V gave up 8 bases and J gave up 4 bases; unmatched junction bases: 5. Looked up from germline, CDR1 is SNHLY and CDR2 is FYNNEI. CDR3 in DNA: TGTGCCAGCCGTAGACTAGCGGGGGCCACCGGGGAGCTGTTTTTT. This translates into CASRRLAGATGELFF.

The chain recombines TRBV6-4 with TRBJ1-4; TRBD1 is a possible D gene (5 bases). CDR1 is MRHNA, CDR2 SNTAGT, per germline. The length of the CDR3 is 15 residues. The V gene lost 7 bases and the J gene lost 4 bases, with 16 bases spanning the gap. In DNA, the CDR3 is TGTGCCAGCATCCTGACCGGGACCCTTAATGAAAAACTGTTTTTT. This translates into CASILTGTLNEKLFF.

This chain uses TRBV5-1 with TRBJ2-3; D might be TRBD2 (6 bases). The germline V and J ends were trimmed by 4 bases and 0 bases, with 15 bases remaining between them. The CDR3 extends over 16 amino acids. Looked up from germline, CDR1 is SGHRS and CDR2 is YFSETQ. The CDR3 DNA reads as TGCGCCAGCAGCGCCGGGAGCTTTGGAAGCACAGATACGCAGTATTTT. Its translation: CASSAGSFGSTDTQYF.

V usage is TRBV5-1 and J usage is TRBJ1-2; no firm D call. Germline V gene sequence: CDR1 SGHRS, CDR2 YFSETQ. Trimming cost V 6 bases and J 2 bases, with 14 bases left between them. The CDR3 loop spans 14 amino acids. CDR3 in DNA: TGCGCCAGCAAGGTGGAAACCGACAACTATGGCTACACCTTC. It translates to CASKVETDNYGYTF.

The chain has TRBV7-2 and TRBJ2-7; no clear D. V gave up 0 bases and J gave up 1 base, with 4 bases separating them. Germline V lookup: CDR1 SGHTA, CDR2 FQGNSA. This CDR3 is built from 13 residues. In DNA form, the CDR3 reads TGTGCCAGCAGCTTAGCAGTTTCCTACGAGCAGTACTTC. Amino acids: CASSLAVSYEQYF.

The chain couples TRBV6-4 to TRBJ1-2, with unresolved D. Trimming cost V 7 bases and J 4 bases, with 7 bases left between them. The CDR3 length is 11 residues. Per germline, CDR1 MRHNA and CDR2 SNTAGT. CDR3 residues: CASKPSYGYTF. CDR3 DNA: TGTGCCAGCAAACCGAGCTATGGCTACACCTTC.

The gene calls are TRBV5-1 and TRBJ2-2, with D maybe TRBD1 (6 bases). This CDR3 is 16 amino acids long. Germline V CDR1 and CDR2: SGHRS, YFSETQ. Trimming took 0 bases from V and 0 from J, leaving 9 bases between them. The CDR3 region has the DNA TGCGCCAGCAGCTTGGCCAGGGGTTCGAACACCGGGGAGCTGTTTTTT. This codes for CASSLARGSNTGELFF. Using reference TRBV5-1 and TRBJ2-2 for the parts outside the CDR3, the full variable domain is KAGVTQTPRYLIKTRGQQVTLSCSPISGHRSVSWYQQTPGQGLQFLFEYFSETQRNKGNFPGRFSGRQFSNSRSEMNVSTLELGDSALYLCASSLARGSNTGELFFGEGSRLTVL.

The chain uses TRBV9 and TRBJ1-1; 12 bases map to TRBD1. CDR3 size: 14 residues. The V gene end was trimmed by 3 bases and the J gene end by 11 bases; junction bases not matched to a gene: 8. Germline CDR1 is SGDLS and CDR2 is YYNGEE. The CDR3 nucleotides are TGTGCCAGCAGCGCCGCAGGGACAGGGGGCATGGCTTTCTTT. Protein sequence: CASSAAGTGGMAFF.

The V gene is TRBV6-4, the J gene TRBJ2-2; 9 nucleotides line up with TRBD2. After removal of 3 bases from V and 2 bases from J, the junction contained 4 bases not matched to a gene. Germline V CDR1 and CDR2: MRHNA, SNTAGT. The CDR3 length is 16 residues. Here the CDR3 reads CASSDDSGGNTGELFF. DNA for the CDR3: TGTGCCAGCAGTGATGATAGCGGGGGCAACACCGGGGAGCTGTTTTTT.

The chain is built from TRBV5-1 and TRBJ1-2; D is unclear. The CDR3 runs 13 residues. In germline, CDR1 is SGHRS, CDR2 YFSETQ. The germline V and J ends were trimmed by 4 bases and 6 bases, with 13 bases remaining between them. The CDR3 here is CASSPPGINGYTF. The CDR3 nucleotides are TGCGCCAGCAGCCCCCCCGGCATCAATGGCTACACCTTC. The whole variable domain, filled in from reference TRBV5-1 and TRBJ1-2, reads KAGVTQTPRYLIKTRGQQVTLSCSPISGHRSVSWYQQTPGQGLQFLFEYFSETQRNKGNFPGRFSGRQFSNSRSEMNVSTLELGDSALYLCASSPPGINGYTFGSGTRLTVV.